This T cell receptor beta chain came from a study of blood T cell repertoires in COVID-19. Across the study: In each case, the material was cDNA or gDNA derived from T cells, B-cell-depleted T cells, or PBMCs.

The J segment lost 2 bases and the V segment lost 1 base, leaving 5 bases of the junction unmatched. This CDR3 is built from 16 residues. Germline assignment: CDR1 MGHRA and CDR2 YSYEKL. Profiling relied on immunoSEQ multiplex PCR, and the TCRdb table lists in-frame clones only, not all of them. The sample has fewer than 500,000 clones; 80% to 90% are singletons. In assigning cohorts, the study relied on participant-reported clinical history. Two consecutive negative NP/OP PCR tests, clearance, or resolved symptoms defined Cohort 3 recovery. Specimen: PBMCs or T cells enriched from blood (not recorded which). This chain links TRBV4-1 with TRBJ2-1, with TRBD2 identical over 7 bases. The receptor was derived from a young man who had recovered from COVID-19. Here the CDR3 DNA reads TGCGCCAGCAGCCAAGGAACTAGCGCGCCCTACAATGAGCAGTTCTTC. Residues: CASSQGTSAPYNEQFF.